The clone carrying this TCR beta chain appeared many times. Its cognate antigen is unknown. This specimen belongs to a study of post-analysis software for immune sequencing data. Across the study: The courses of disease that were included comprised relapsing-remitting, secondary progressive and progressive-relapsing multiple sclerosis.

Overall study findings and caveats: With F measure, samples from one preparation batch clustered together strongly. In patients, TRBV5-6, TRBV5-1 and TRBV20-1 belonged to roughly five TRBV segments found more frequently than in controls.

Germline CDR1 MGHRA, CDR2 YSYEKL. V lost 4 bases and J lost 2; bases outside the gene matches: 10. The CDR3 covers 16 residues. Included in the TCR beta cDNA libraries were unique molecular identifiers. MiXCR was run by TCRdb on the PCR reads, yielding one entry per CDR3 protein. Among 180,000 or so distinct CDR3 sequences listed, approximately 28% were seen once. The chain combines TRBV4-1 with TRBJ1-2, with TRBD1 identical over 7 bases. Sequences were obtained from blood. The TCR comes from a girl aged 2 to 17 with multiple sclerosis. The DNA of the CDR3 is TGCGCCAGCAGCCGTACCGGGGACAGTTCCAACTATGGCTACACCTTC. This gives the protein CASSRTGDSSNYGYTF.